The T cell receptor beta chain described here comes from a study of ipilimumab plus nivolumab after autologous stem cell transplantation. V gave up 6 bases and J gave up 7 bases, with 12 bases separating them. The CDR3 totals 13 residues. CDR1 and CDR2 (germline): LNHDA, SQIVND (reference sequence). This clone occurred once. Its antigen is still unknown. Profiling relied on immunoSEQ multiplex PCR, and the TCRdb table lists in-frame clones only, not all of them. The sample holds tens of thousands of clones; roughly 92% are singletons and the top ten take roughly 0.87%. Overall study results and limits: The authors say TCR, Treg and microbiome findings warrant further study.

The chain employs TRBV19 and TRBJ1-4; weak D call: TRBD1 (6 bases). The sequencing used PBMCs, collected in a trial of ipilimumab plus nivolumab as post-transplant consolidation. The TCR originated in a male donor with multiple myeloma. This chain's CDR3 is CASRGQGGEKLFF. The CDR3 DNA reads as TGTGCCAGTAGGGGACAAGGTGGTGAAAAACTGTTTTTT.